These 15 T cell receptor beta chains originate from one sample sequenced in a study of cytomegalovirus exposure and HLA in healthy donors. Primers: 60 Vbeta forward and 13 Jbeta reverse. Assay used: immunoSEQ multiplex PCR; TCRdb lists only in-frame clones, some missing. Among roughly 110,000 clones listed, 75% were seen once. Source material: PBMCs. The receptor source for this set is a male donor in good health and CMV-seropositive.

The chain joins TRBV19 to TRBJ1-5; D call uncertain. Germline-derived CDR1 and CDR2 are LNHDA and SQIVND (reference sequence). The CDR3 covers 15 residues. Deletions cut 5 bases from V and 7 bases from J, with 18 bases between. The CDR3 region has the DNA TGTGCCAGTAGTTCCTCCCCCGGGTTAGGACAGCCCCAGCATTTT. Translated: CASSSSPGLGQPQHF.

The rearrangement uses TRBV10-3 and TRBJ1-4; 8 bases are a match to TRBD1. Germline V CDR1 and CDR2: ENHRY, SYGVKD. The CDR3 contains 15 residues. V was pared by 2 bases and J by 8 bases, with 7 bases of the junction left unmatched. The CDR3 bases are TGTGCCATCAGTGAGCGAGGGACAGGAGGAGAAAAACTGTTTTTT. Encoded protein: CAISERGTGGEKLFF.

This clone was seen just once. As DNA, the CDR3 is TGTGCCAGCATCCGTGGAGGGGGCTATGGGAACACCGGGGAGCTGTTTTTT. This translates into CASIRGGGYGNTGELFF. The chain carries TRBV27 and TRBJ2-2, with a possible D match to TRBD1 (7 bases). The V end was cut by 7 bases, the J end by 1 base, with 19 bases between. Germline V gene sequence: CDR1 MNHEY, CDR2 SMNVEV (reference sequence). CDR3 size: 17 residues.

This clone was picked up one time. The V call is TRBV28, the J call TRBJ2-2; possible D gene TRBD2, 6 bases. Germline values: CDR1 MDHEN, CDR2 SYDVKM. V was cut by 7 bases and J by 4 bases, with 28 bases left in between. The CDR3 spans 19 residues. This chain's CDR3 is CASTHQQGRPMGGTGELFF. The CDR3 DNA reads TGTGCCAGCACCCACCAGCAGGGCAGGCCCATGGGGGGCACCGGGGAGCTGTTTTTT. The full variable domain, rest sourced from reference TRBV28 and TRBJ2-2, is DVKVTQSSRYLVKRTGEKVFLECVQDMDHENMFWYRQDPGLGLRLIYFSYDVKMKEKGDIPEGYSVSREKKERFSLILESASTNQTSMYLCASTHQQGRPMGGTGELFFGEGSRLTVL.

CDR3 coding DNA: TGTGCCACCAGCAGAGTCGGCGGGGGGGCCTTGACGAGCTCCTACAATGAGCAGTTCTTC. Translating gives CATSRVGGGALTSSYNEQFF. The gene calls are TRBV15 and TRBJ2-1, with 9 nucleotides matching TRBD2. The CDR3 runs 20 residues. Trimming cost V 1 base and J 0 bases; bases outside gene matches: 13. The germline gives CDR1 LNHNV, CDR2 YYDKDF (reference sequence).

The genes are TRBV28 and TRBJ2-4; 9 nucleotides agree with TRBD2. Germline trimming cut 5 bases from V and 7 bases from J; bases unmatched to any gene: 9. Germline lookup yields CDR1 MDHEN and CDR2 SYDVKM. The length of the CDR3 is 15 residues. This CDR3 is CASSQMGLASNIQYF. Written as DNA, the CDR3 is TGTGCCAGCAGTCAAATGGGACTAGCTTCGAACATTCAGTACTTC.

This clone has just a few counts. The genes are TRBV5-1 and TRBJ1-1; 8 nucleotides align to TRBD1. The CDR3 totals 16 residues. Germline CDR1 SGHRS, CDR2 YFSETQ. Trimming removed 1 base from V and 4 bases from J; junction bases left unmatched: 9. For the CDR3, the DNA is TGCGCCAGCAGCTTGTCACCGGACAGGGTTGTCACTGAAGCTTTCTTT. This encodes CASSLSPDRVVTEAFF.

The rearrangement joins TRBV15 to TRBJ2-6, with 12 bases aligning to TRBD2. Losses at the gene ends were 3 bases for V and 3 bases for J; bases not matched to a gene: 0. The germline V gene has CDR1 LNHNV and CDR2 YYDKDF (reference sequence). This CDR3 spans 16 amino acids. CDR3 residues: CATSRTSGSGANVLTF. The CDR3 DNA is TGTGCCACCAGCAGGACTAGCGGGAGTGGGGCCAACGTCCTGACTTTC.

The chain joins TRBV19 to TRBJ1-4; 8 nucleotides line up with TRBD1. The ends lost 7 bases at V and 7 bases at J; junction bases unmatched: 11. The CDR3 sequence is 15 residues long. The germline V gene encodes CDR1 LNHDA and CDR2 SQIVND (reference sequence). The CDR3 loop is CASTPGQVDTEKLFF. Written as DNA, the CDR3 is TGTGCCAGTACTCCGGGACAGGTGGATACTGAAAAACTGTTTTTT.

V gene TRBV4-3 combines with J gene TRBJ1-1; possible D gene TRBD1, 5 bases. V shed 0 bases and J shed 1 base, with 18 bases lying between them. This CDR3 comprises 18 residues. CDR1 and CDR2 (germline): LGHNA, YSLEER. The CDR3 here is CASSQDWRGRNWNTEAFF. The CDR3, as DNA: TGCGCCAGCAGCCAAGATTGGCGGGGCCGAAACTGGAACACTGAAGCTTTCTTT.

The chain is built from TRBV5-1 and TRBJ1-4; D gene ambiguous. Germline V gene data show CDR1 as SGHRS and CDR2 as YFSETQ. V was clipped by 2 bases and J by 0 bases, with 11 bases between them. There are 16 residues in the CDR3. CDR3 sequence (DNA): TGCGCCAGCAGCTTCGCCGTGGCAGCAACTAATGAAAAACTGTTTTTT. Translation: CASSFAVAATNEKLFF. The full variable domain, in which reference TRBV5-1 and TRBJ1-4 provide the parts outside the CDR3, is KAGVTQTPRYLIKTRGQQVTLSCSPISGHRSVSWYQQTPGQGLQFLFEYFSETQRNKGNFPGRFSGRQFSNSRSEMNVSTLELGDSALYLCASSFAVAATNEKLFFGSGTQLSVL.

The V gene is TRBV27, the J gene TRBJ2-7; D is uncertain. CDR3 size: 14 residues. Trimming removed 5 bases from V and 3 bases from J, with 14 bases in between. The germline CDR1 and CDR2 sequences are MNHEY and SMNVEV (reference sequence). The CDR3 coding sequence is TGTGCCAGCAGTCTAGACTCGGTGGGCTACGAGCAGTACTTC. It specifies CASSLDSVGYEQYF.

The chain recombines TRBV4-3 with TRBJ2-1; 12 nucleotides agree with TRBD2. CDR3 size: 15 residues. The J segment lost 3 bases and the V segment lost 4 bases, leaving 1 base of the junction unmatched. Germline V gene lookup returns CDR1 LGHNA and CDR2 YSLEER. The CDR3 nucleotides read TGCGCCAGCAGCCTGGGACTAGCGGGCTACAATGAGCAGTTCTTC. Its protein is CASSLGLAGYNEQFF.

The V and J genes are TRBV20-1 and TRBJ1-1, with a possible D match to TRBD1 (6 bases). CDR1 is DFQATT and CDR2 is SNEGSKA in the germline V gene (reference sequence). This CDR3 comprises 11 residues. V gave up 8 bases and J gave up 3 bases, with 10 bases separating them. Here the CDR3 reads CSPEGDTEAFF. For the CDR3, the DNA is TGCAGTCCCGAGGGGGACACTGAAGCTTTCTTT.

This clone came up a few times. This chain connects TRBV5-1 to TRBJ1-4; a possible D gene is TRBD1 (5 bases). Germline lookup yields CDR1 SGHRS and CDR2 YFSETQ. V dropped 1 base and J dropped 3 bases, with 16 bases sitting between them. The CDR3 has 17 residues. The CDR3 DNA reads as TGCGCCAGCAGCTTGCTCTCGGGGGGTTCCCCTAATGAAAAACTGTTTTTT. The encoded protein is CASSLLSGGSPNEKLFF.